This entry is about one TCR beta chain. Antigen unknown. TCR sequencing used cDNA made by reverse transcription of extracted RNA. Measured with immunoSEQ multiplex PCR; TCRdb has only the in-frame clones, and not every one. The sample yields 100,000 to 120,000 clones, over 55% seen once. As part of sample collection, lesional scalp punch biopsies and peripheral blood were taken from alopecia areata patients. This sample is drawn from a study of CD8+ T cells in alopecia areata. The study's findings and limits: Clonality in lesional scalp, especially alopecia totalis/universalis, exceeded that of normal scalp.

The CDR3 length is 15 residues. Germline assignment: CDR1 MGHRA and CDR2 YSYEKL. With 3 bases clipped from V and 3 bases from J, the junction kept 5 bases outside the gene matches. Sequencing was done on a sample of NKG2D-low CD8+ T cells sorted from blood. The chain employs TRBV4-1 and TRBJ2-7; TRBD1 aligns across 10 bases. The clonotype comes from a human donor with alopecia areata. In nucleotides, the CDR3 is TGCGCCAGCAGCCAGGCCGGGACAGGGGACTACGAGCAGTACTTC. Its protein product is CASSQAGTGDYEQYF.